In its sample, the clone carrying this T cell receptor beta chain was seen many times. This entry comes from a study of identical twins. V lost 3 bases, J lost 0 bases, and 10 bases lay in between. CDR3 size: 15 residues. MiXCR was run by TCRdb on the 5' RACE reads, yielding one entry per CDR3 protein. Of approximately 700,000 distinct CDR3 sequences in the sample, 5.5% to 6.5% are singletons; the top ten hold 1.5% to 2%. The sample consisted of naive T cells sorted from blood. This rearrangement joins TRBV12-3 or TRBV12-4 to TRBJ2-3; D is undetermined. The receptor was derived from a man aged 18 to 35 in good health. The DNA of the CDR3 is TGTGCCAGCAGTTTCCCTACCGCTAGCACAGATACGCAGTATTTT. This encodes CASSFPTASTDTQYF.